This TCR beta chain was documented in a study of graft-versus-host responses after intestinal transplantation. CDR1 is MGHRA and CDR2 is YSYEKL in the germline V gene. The CDR3 spans 13 residues. The V end was cut by 2 bases, the J end by 5 bases, with 9 bases between. Remarks on this clone: The target antigen is unknown.

Some clones are missing from TCRdb's copy, which holds only in-frame ones; the method was immunoSEQ multiplex PCR. The sample lists some 100,000 clones; about nine tenths were seen once. The specimen was unstimulated CD8+ T cells sorted from spleen or lymph node cells, collected before transplant. The chain links TRBV4-1 to TRBJ1-1; D is ambiguous. The TCR was taken from a human donor who was the organ donor for an intestinal transplant. DNA of the CDR3: TGCGCCAGCAGCCAATTGAGCGGTACTGAAGCTTTCTTT. This gives the protein CASSQLSGTEAFF.